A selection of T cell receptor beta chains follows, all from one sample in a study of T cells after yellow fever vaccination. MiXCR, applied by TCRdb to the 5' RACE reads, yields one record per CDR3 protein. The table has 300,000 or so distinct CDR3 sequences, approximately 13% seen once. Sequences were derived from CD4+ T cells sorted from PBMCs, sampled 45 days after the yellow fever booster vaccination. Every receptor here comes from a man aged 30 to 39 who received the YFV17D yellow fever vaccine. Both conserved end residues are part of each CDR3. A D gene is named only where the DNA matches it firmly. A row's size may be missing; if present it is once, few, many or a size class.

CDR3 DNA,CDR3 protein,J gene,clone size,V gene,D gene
TGCGCCAGCAGCTTCCAGGTGGGCACTGAAGCTTTCTTT,CASSFQVGTEAFF,TRBJ1-1,few,TRBV5-1,NA
TGCAGTGCTATAGCGCTGGACGGCAAAAACATTCAGTACTTC,CSAIALDGKNIQYF,TRBJ2-4,NA,TRBV20-1,NA
TGCAGTGCTAGTAGGCTAGCGGGAGATTCCACAGATACGCAGTATTTT,CSASRLAGDSTDTQYF,TRBJ2-3,few,TRBV20-1,TRBD2
TGCAGTGCCCTACTGGAAGGGACTAGACCCTACGAGCAGTACTTC,CSALLEGTRPYEQYF,TRBJ2-7,NA,TRBV20-1,TRBD2
TGTGCCAGCAGCTTTGCAGGAGGAAAAGAGACCCAGTACTTC,CASSFAGGKETQYF,TRBJ2-5,NA,TRBV7-2,NA
TGCAGTGCTACGGGACTAGCGGGCCCCAATGAGCAGTTCTTC,CSATGLAGPNEQFF,TRBJ2-1,few,TRBV20-1,TRBD2
TGCAGCGTTGAGAAGGGAGGCGAGACCCAGTACTTC,CSVEKGGETQYF,TRBJ2-5,many,TRBV29-1,NA
TGTGCCAGCAGTTTACGTCGGGGAGGACACGAGCAGTTCTTC,CASSLRRGGHEQFF,TRBJ2-1,NA,TRBV12-3/TRBV12-4,NA
TGTGCCAGCAGCGTATCAGGGACCGGGGGGGAGCAGTACTTC,CASSVSGTGGEQYF,TRBJ2-7,NA,TRBV9,TRBD2
TGCGCCAGCAGTTTCGGGGAACTCCGAGAGACCCAGTACTTC,CASSFGELRETQYF,TRBJ2-5,NA,TRBV5-1,NA
TGTGCCAGCAGCCAATCGGCTAGACTCATCTCCTACGAGCAGTACTTC,CASSQSARLISYEQYF,TRBJ2-7,NA,TRBV14,NA
TGTGCCAGCAGCACCCTTAGCCGGCCCATGAACAATGAGCAGTTCTTC,CASSTLSRPMNNEQFF,TRBJ2-1,NA,TRBV21-1,NA
TGTGCCACCAGTGAGCAGGTAGCCGGGGAGCTGTTTTTT,CATSEQVAGELFF,TRBJ2-2,NA,TRBV24-1,NA
TGTGCCAGCAGCGCCGGGACAGGGGTGGGGAAAACTAATGAAAAACTGTTTTTT,CASSAGTGVGKTNEKLFF,TRBJ1-4,few,TRBV6-1,TRBD1
TGCGCCAGCAGCCCCAGAAGAGCTTCAGATACGCAGTATTTT,CASSPRRASDTQYF,TRBJ2-3,few,TRBV5-1,NA
TGTGCCAGTAGGGAGGCCCGGAGCCATGAGCAGTTCTTC,CASREARSHEQFF,TRBJ2-1,few,TRBV25-1,NA
TGTGCCAGCATTATTTTCGGACAGGGATCCTACGAGCAGTACTTC,CASIIFGQGSYEQYF,TRBJ2-7,NA,TRBV6-5,TRBD1
TGTGCCATCAGGGCTTCAGGGGGCGAAAGTAGCGAGCAGTACTTC,CAIRASGGESSEQYF,TRBJ2-7,NA,TRBV10-3,TRBD1
TGTGCCAGCAGGACCGGGAACAGGGGCAACTCTGGGGCCAACGTCCTGACTTTC,CASRTGNRGNSGANVLTF,TRBJ2-6,NA,TRBV5-4,TRBD1
TGTGCCAGCAGTTACTCAAGGGGCGCGCAAGGCTACACCTTC,CASSYSRGAQGYTF,TRBJ1-2,NA,TRBV6-2/TRBV6-3,NA
TGTGCCAGCAGTCCCCGGACTAGCGGGATGAGGCAGTTCTTC,CASSPRTSGMRQFF,TRBJ2-1,NA,TRBV6-1,TRBD2
TGTGCCAGTTGGGACTACAAAAACATTCAGTACTTC,CASWDYKNIQYF,TRBJ2-4,few,TRBV19,TRBD2
TGTGCCAGCACCCTTGGGAATATCCCCGAGCAGTACTTC,CASTLGNIPEQYF,TRBJ2-7,few,TRBV7-9,NA
TGCAGTGCCGGGACAGGGGGGTCAGTCGAGCAGTACTTC,CSAGTGGSVEQYF,TRBJ2-7,NA,TRBV20-1,TRBD1
TGCGCCAGCAGCACCGCGGGACAGGGGGGGCACGAGCAGTACTTC,CASSTAGQGGHEQYF,TRBJ2-7,few,TRBV5-1,TRBD1
TGTGCCAGCAGCGGGCTGCAGGGTGCATCAGATACGCAGTATTTT,CASSGLQGASDTQYF,TRBJ2-3,few,TRBV9,NA
TGTGCCAGCAGCTTGGGTTTGGACGGCGGGGAGCTGTTTTTT,CASSLGLDGGELFF,TRBJ2-2,few,TRBV7-9,NA
TGCAGTGCCGTAGCGGGAGGGAAGACCGAGCAGTACTTC,CSAVAGGKTEQYF,TRBJ2-7,few,TRBV20-1,TRBD2
TGTGCCAGCAGCTTGGGAGGGACTAGCGGAAAGACCCAGTACTTC,CASSLGGTSGKTQYF,TRBJ2-5,NA,TRBV5-6,TRBD2
TGCAGCGTGCTGGACAGCAAGCAAGAGACCCAGTACTTC,CSVLDSKQETQYF,TRBJ2-5,NA,TRBV29-1,NA
TGCGCCAGCAGCCAAGATCGGAAAAGGGGCAATGAGCAGTTCTTC,CASSQDRKRGNEQFF,TRBJ2-1,many,TRBV4-3,NA
TGTGCCAGCAGCATTAGACAGGGACGCAATCAGCCCCAGCATTTT,CASSIRQGRNQPQHF,TRBJ1-5,NA,TRBV7-2,TRBD1
TGTGCCACCAGCAGAGATTTTCTGCCCCAGCATTTT,CATSRDFLPQHF,TRBJ1-5,few,TRBV15,NA
TGTGCCAGCAGTTTAGAGGCTAGCGGGCCTTACGAGCAGTACTTC,CASSLEASGPYEQYF,TRBJ2-7,NA,TRBV12-3/TRBV12-4,TRBD2
TGCAGCGTTGTGGACAGGGGAAGGGAGACCCAGTACTTC,CSVVDRGRETQYF,TRBJ2-5,few,TRBV29-1,TRBD1
TGCAGTGCGTTCGTGGGAGTGGAAGATACGCAGTATTTT,CSAFVGVEDTQYF,TRBJ2-3,NA,TRBV20-1,NA
TGCAGCGTTTGGACCTCCAATGAAAAACTGTTTTTT,CSVWTSNEKLFF,TRBJ1-4,NA,TRBV29-1,NA
TGCGCCACCCGGGCGGGTGATTCGTACGAGCAGTACTTC,CATRAGDSYEQYF,TRBJ2-7,NA,TRBV5-1,NA
TGTGCCAGCAGTATAGTGGGTGAGCAGTTCTTC,CASSIVGEQFF,TRBJ2-1,few,TRBV14,NA
TGTGCCAGCAGCTTAATGCAAGCCCGCTATGGCTACACCTTC,CASSLMQARYGYTF,TRBJ1-2,NA,TRBV7-9,NA
TGTGCCAGCAGAACTTTGACAGGGGTTGGCTACACCTTC,CASRTLTGVGYTF,TRBJ1-2,few,TRBV12-3/TRBV12-4,TRBD1
TGCAGTGCTTCCCCGGGGGGACAGGGAGCGCTCTACGAGCAGTACTTC,CSASPGGQGALYEQYF,TRBJ2-7,NA,TRBV20-1,TRBD1
TGCAGTGCTAGACCCAGGACTAGCGGGAGGATTGGGCAGTACTTC,CSARPRTSGRIGQYF,TRBJ2-7,few,TRBV20-1,TRBD2
TGCAGCGTTTTAGACCCGGGGGGCACTGAAGCTTTCTTT,CSVLDPGGTEAFF,TRBJ1-1,many,TRBV29-1,NA
TGTGCCAGCAAAAGACACCACAAAACAGGACCGAATCAGCCCCAGCATTTT,CASKRHHKTGPNQPQHF,TRBJ1-5,NA,TRBV28,NA
TGTGCCAGCAGCCGAGGGGGCATCCGGGAGCTGTTTTTT,CASSRGGIRELFF,TRBJ2-2,many,TRBV7-2,TRBD1
TGTGCCATCAGTGGGGGAGGGGACACTGAAGCTTTCTTT,CAISGGGDTEAFF,TRBJ1-1,many,TRBV10-3,NA
TGCAGTGCTAGATGGGACAGGGGCTTCGAGCAGTACTTC,CSARWDRGFEQYF,TRBJ2-7,NA,TRBV20-1,TRBD1
TGTGCCAGCAGCTTAGTTAGGGGCACAAATGAGCAGTTCTTC,CASSLVRGTNEQFF,TRBJ2-1,few,TRBV7-9,NA
TGTGCCAGCTCACCAAGCACTAGTTCCGGGGGCTCTGGCTACACCTTC,CASSPSTSSGGSGYTF,TRBJ1-2,NA,TRBV18,NA
TGCAGCGTTGAGGACCCGGGACAGCAGTTCTTC,CSVEDPGQQFF,TRBJ2-1,many,TRBV29-1,NA
TGCGCCAGCAGCTTGGCACTAGCGTCCTACAATGAGCAGTTCTTC,CASSLALASYNEQFF,TRBJ2-1,NA,TRBV5-1,TRBD2
TGTGCCAGCAGTTTGGGCAGGATAGGCACCTTC,CASSLGRIGTF,TRBJ1-2,NA,TRBV28,NA